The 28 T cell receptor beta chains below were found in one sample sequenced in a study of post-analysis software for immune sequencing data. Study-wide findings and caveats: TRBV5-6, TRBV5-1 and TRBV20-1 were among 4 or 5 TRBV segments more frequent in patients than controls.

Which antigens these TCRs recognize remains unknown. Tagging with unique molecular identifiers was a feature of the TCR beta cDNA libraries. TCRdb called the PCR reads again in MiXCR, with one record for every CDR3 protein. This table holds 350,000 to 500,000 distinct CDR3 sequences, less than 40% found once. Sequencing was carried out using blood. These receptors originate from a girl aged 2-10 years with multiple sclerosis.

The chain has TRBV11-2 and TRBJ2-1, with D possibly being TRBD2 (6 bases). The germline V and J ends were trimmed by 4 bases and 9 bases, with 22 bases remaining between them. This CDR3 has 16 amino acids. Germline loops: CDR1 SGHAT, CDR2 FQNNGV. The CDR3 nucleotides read TGTGCCAGCAGCTCAAGCCCGGGGGAGGAATTTCGTGAGCAGTTCTTC. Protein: CASSSSPGEEFREQFF. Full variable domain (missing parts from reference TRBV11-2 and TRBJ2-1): EAGVAQSPRYKIIEKRQSVAFWCNPISGHATLYWYQQILGQGPKLLIQFQNNGVVDDSQLPKDRFSAERLKGVDSTLKIQPAKLEDSAVYLCASSSSPGEEFREQFFGPGTRLTVL.

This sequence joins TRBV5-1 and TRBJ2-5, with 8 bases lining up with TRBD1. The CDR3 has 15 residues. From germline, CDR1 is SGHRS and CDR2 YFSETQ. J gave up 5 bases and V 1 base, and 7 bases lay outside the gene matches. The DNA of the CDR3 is TGCGCCAGCAGCTTGCCTCAGGGGGCAATGGAGACCCAGTACTTC. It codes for CASSLPQGAMETQYF.

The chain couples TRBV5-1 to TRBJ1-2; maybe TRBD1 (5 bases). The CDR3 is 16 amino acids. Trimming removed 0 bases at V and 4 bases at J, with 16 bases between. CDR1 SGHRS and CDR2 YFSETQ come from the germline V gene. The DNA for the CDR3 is TGCGCCAGCAGCTTGGCCCCGGGAGGGGAGGCCTATGGCTACACCTTC. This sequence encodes CASSLAPGGEAYGYTF.

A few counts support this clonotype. The CDR3 DNA reads TGTGCCAGCAGCTTAAATTTCAGGGCAGATACGCAGTATTTT. It codes for CASSLNFRADTQYF. The V gene is TRBV7-2, the J gene TRBJ2-3; D possibly corresponds to TRBD1 (5 bases). This CDR3 has 14 residues. Trimming left V 2 bases short and J 4 bases short, with 10 bases between. Germline V gene lookup returns CDR1 SGHTA and CDR2 FQGNSA.

The CDR3 DNA reads TGTGCCAGCAGCCAAGAGGACGGACAGGCCCCCTACAATGAGCAGTTCTTC. Its protein product is CASSQEDGQAPYNEQFF. The chain recombines TRBV4-2 with TRBJ2-1, with 7 bases that match TRBD1. The trim removed 0 bases at V and 2 bases at J, leaving 7 bases unmatched. CDR3 length: 17 amino acids. Germline-derived CDR1 and CDR2 are LGHNA and YNFKEQ.

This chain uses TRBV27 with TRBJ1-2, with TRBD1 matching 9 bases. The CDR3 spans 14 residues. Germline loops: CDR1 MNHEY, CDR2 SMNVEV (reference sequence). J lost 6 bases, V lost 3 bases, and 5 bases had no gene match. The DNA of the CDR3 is TGTGCCAGCAGTTTTTTGGGACAGGGTAATGGCTACACCTTC. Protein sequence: CASSFLGQGNGYTF.

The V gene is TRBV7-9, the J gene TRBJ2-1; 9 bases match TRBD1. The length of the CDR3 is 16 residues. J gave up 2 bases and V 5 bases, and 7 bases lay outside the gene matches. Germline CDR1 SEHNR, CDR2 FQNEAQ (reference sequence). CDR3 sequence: CASSTLQGAAYNEQFF. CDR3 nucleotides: TGTGCCAGCAGCACGTTACAGGGGGCCGCCTACAATGAGCAGTTCTTC.

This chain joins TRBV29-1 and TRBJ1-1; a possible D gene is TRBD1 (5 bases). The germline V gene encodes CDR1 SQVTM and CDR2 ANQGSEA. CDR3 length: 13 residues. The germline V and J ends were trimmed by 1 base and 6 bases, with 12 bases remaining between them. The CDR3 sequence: CSVEGWGIAEAFF. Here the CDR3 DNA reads TGCAGCGTTGAAGGGTGGGGGATCGCTGAAGCTTTCTTT.

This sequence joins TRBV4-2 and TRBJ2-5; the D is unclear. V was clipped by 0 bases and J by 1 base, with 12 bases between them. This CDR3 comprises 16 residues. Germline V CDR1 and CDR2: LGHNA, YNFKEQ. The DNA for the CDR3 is TGTGCCAGCAGCCAAGAGAGCGCGCGTCTCCAAGAGACCCAGTACTTC. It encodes CASSQESARLQETQYF.

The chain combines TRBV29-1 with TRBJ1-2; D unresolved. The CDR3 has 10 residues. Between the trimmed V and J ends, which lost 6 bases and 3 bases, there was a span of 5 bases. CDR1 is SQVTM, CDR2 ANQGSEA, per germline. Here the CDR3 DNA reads TGCAGCGTGTATGACTATGGCTACACCTTC. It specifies CSVYDYGYTF.

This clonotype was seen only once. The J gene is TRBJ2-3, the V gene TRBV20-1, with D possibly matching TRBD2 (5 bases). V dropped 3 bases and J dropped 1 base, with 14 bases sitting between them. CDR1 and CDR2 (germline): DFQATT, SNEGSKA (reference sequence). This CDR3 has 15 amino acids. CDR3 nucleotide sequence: TGCAGTGCTAGTCGGGCCGGAGGAGGCACAGATACGCAGTATTTT. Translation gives CSASRAGGGTDTQYF.

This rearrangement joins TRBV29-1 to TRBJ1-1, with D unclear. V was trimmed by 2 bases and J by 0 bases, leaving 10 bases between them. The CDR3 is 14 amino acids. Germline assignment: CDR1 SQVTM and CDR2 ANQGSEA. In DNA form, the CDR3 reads TGCAGCGTTGAAAGTCAAGGACTGAACACTGAAGCTTTCTTT. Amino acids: CSVESQGLNTEAFF.

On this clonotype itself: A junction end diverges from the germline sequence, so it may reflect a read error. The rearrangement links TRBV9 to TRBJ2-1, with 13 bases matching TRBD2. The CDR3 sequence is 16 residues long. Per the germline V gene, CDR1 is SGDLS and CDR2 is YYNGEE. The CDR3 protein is CAGSVTGTSGVNEQFF. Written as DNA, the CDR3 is TGTGCCGGCAGCGTTACCGGGACTAGCGGGGTTAATGAGCAGTTCTTC.

CDR3 protein: CSAGLDSETLETQYF. CDR3 bases: TGCAGTGCTGGCTTGGATTCCGAGACCCTAGAGACCCAGTACTTC. The chain couples TRBV20-1 to TRBJ2-5; D is uncertain. The CDR3 extends over 15 amino acids. The germline V gene encodes CDR1 DFQATT and CDR2 SNEGSKA (reference sequence). With 5 bases removed from V and 4 bases from J, the gap between germline ends came to 20 bases.

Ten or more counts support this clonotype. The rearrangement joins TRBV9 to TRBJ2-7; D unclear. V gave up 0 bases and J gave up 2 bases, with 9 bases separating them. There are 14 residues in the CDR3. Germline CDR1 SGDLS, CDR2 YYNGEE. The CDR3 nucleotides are TGTGCCAGCAGCGTAGGTCAGATACCCTACGAGCAGTACTTC. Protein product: CASSVGQIPYEQYF. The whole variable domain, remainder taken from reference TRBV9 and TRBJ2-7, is DSGVTQTPKHLITATGQRVTLRCSPRSGDLSVYWYQQSLDQGLQFLIQYYNGEERAKGNILERFSAQQFPDLHSELNLSSLELGDSALYFCASSVGQIPYEQYFGPGTRLTVT.

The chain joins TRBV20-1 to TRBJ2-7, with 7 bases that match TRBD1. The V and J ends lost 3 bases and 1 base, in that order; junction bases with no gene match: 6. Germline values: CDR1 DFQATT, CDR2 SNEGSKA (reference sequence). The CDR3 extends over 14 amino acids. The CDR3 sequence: CSARWFRGSYEQYF. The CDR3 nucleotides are TGCAGTGCTAGGTGGTTCAGGGGGTCCTACGAGCAGTACTTC.

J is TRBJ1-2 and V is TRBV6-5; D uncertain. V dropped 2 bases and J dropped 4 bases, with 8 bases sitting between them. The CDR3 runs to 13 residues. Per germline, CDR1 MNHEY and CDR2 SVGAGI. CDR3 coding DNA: TGTGCCAGCAGTTACGGAGGCAGCTATGGCTACACCTTC. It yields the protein CASSYGGSYGYTF.

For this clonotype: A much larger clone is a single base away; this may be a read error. The CDR3 is CASSYEASRAMKQYF. CDR3 DNA: TGTGCCAGCAGTTATGAGGCATCCCGGGCTATGAAGCAGTACTTC. The chain carries TRBV6-5 and TRBJ2-5; the D is unclear. The CDR3 has 15 amino acids. The V gene lost 3 bases and the J gene lost 11 bases, with 22 bases spanning the gap. Per the germline V gene, CDR1 is MNHEY and CDR2 is SVGAGI.

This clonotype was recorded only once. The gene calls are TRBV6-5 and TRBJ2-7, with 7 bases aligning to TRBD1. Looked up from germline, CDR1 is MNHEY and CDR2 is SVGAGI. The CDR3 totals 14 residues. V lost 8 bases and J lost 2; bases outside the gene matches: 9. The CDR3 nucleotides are TGTGCCAGCGCCCCCCCGGGACAGACCTACGAGCAGTACTTC. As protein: CASAPPGQTYEQYF.

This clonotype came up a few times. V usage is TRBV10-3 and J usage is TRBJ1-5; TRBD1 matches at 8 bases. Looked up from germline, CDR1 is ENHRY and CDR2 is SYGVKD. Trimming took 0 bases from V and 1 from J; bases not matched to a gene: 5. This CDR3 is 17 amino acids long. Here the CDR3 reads CAISESPGGESNQPQHF. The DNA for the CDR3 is TGTGCCATCAGTGAGTCGCCAGGGGGCGAAAGCAATCAGCCCCAGCATTTT.

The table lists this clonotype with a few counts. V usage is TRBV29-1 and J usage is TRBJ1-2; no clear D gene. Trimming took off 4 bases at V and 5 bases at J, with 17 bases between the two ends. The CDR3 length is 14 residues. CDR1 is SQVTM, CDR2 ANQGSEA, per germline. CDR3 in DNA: TGCAGCGTTGGGTACATTCAGATTCTATATGGCTACACCTTC. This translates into CSVGYIQILYGYTF.

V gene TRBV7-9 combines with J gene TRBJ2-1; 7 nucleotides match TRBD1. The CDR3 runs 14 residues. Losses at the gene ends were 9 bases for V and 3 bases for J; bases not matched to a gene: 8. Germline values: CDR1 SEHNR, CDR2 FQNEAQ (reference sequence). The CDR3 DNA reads TGTGCCAGTAAAGGACAGGCGAGCTACAATGAGCAGTTCTTC. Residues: CASKGQASYNEQFF.

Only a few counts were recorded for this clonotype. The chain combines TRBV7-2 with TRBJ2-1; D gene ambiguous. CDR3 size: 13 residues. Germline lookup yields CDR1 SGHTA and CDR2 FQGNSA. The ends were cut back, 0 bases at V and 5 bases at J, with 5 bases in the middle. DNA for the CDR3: TGTGCCAGCAGCTTAGCCCATGACAATGAGCAGTTCTTC. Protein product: CASSLAHDNEQFF.

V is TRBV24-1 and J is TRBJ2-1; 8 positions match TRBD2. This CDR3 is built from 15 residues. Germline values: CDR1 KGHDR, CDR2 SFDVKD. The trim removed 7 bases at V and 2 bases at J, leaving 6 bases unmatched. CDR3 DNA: TGTGCCACCAGCGACGGGACTAGACCCTACAATGAGCAGTTCTTC. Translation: CATSDGTRPYNEQFF.

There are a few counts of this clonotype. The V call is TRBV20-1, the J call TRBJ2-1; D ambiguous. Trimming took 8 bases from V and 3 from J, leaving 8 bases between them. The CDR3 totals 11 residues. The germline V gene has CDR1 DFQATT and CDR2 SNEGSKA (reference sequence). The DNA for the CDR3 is TGCAGTCGCTCCCGCTACAATGAGCAGTTCTTC. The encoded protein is CSRSRYNEQFF.

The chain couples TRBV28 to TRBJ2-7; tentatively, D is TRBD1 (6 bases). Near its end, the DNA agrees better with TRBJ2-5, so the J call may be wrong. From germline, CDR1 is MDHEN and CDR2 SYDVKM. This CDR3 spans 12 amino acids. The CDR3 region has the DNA TGTGCCAGCAGAATCAGGGGAGAGACCCAGTACTTC. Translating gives CASRIRGETQYF.

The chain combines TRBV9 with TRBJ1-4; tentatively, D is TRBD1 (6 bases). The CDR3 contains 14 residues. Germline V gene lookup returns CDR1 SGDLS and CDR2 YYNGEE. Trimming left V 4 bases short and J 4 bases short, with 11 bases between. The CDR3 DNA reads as TGTGCCAGCAGCCGTCACAGGGTTAATGAAAAACTGTTTTTT. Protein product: CASSRHRVNEKLFF.

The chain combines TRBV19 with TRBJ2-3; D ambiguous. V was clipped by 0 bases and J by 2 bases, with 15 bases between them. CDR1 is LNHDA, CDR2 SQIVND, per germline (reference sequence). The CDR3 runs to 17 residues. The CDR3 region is CASSIEAHPRHTDTQYF. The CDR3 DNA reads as TGTGCCAGTAGTATAGAGGCCCACCCTCGGCACACAGATACGCAGTATTTT. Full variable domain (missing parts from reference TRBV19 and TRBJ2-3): DGGITQSPKYLFRKEGQNVTLSCEQNLNHDAMYWYRQDPGQGLRLIYYSQIVNDFQKGDIAEGYSVSREKKESFPLTVTSAQKNPTAFYLCASSIEAHPRHTDTQYFGPGTRLTVL.